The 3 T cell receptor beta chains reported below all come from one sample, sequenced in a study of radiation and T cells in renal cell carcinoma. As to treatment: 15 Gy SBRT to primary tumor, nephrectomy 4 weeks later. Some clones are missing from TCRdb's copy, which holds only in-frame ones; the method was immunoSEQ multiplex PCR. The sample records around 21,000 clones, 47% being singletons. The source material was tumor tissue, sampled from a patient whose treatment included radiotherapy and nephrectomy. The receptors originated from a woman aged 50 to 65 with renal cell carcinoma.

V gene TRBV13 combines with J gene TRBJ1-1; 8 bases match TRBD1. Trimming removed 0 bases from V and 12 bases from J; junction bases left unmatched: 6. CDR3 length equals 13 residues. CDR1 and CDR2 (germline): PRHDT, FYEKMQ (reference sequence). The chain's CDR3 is CASSLGQGDATFF. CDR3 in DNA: TGTGCCAGCAGCTTAGGACAGGGGGACGCAACTTTCTTT.

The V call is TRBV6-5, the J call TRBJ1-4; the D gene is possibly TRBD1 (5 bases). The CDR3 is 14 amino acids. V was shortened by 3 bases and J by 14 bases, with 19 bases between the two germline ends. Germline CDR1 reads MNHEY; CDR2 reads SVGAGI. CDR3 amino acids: CASSYGQGAAQLFF. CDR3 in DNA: TGTGCCAGCAGTTATGGGCAGGGTGCCGCTCAGCTGTTTTTT.

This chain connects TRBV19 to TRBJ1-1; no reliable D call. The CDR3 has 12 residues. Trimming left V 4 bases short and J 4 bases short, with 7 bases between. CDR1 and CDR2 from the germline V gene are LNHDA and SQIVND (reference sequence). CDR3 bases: TGTGCCAGTAGTACTCACAGCACTGAAGCTTTCTTT. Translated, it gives CASSTHSTEAFF.